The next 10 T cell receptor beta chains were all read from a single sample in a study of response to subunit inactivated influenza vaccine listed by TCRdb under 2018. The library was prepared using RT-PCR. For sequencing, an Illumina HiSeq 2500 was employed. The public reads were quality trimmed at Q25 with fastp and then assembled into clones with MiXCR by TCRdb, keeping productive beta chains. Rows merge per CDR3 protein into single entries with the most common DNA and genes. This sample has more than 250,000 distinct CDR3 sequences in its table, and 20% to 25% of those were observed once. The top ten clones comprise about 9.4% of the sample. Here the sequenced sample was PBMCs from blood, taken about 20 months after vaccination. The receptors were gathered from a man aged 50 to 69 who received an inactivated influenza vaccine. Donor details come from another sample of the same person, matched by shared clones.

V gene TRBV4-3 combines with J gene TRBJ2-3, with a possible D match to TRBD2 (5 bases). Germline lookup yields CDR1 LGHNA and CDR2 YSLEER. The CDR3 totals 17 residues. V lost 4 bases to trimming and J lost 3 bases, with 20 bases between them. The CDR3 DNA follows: TGCGCCAGCAGCCTAAAGGTATTCGCAGCGGAAACAGATACGCAGTATTTT. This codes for CASSLKVFAAETDTQYF.

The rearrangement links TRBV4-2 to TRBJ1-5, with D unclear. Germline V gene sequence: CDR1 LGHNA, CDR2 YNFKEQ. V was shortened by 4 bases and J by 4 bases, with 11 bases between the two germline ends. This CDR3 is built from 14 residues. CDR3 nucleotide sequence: TGTGCCAGCAGCCCGCTTATCCAGAATCAGCCCCAGCATTTT. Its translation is CASSPLIQNQPQHF.

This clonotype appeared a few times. CDR3 DNA sequence: TGCGCCAGCAGCCCCCTGGGAGGGGAAACTGAAGCTTTCTTT. Encoded protein: CASSPLGGETEAFF. This chain joins TRBV5-1 and TRBJ1-1; D perhaps matches TRBD1 (5 bases). Trimming cost V 4 bases and J 5 bases, with 15 bases left between them. Germline-derived CDR1 and CDR2 are SGHRS and YFSETQ. This CDR3 has 14 residues.

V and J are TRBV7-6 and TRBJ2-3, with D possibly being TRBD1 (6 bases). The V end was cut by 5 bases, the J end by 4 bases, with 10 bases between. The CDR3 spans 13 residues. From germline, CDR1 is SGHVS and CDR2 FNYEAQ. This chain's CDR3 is CASSPNRADTQYF. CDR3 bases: TGTGCCAGCAGCCCAAACAGGGCAGATACGCAGTATTTT. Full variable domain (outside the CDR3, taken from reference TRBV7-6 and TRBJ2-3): GAGVSQSPRYKVTKRGQDVALRCDPISGHVSLYWYRQALGQGPEFLTYFNYEAQQDKSGLPNDRFSAERPEGSISTLTIQRTEQRDSAMYRCASSPNRADTQYFGPGTRLTVL.

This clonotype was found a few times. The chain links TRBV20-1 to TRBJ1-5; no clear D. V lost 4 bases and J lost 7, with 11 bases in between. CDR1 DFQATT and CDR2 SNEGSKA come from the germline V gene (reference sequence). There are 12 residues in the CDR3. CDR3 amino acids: CSATWERQPQHF. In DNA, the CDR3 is TGCAGTGCTACCTGGGAGAGGCAGCCCCAGCATTTT.

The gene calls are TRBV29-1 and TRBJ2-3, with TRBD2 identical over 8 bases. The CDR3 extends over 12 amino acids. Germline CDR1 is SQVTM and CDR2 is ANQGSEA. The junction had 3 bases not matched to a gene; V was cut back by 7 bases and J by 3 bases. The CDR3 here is CSGAGETDTQYF. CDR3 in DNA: TGCAGCGGAGCGGGAGAGACAGATACGCAGTATTTT.

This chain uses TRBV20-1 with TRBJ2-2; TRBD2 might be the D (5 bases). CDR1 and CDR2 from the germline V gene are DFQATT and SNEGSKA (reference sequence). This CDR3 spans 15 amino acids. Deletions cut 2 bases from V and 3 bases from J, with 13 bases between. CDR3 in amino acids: CSARYGGLHTGELFF. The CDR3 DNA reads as TGCAGTGCTAGATACGGAGGTCTACACACCGGGGAGCTGTTTTTT.

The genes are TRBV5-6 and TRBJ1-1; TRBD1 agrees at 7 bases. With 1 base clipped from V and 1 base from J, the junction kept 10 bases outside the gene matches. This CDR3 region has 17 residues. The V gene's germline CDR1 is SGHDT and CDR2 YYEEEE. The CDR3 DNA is TGTGCCAGCAGCTTGCGACGGACAGGAAAGGAGAACACTGAAGCTTTCTTT. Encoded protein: CASSLRRTGKENTEAFF.

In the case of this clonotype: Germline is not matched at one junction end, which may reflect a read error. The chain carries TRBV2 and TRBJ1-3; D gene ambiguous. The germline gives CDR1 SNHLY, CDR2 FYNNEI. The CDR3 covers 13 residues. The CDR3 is CASREGPGNTIYF. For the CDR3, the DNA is TGTGCCAGCAGGGAAGGGCCTGGAAACACCATATATTTT.

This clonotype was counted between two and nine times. The CDR3 is CASTLGGNQPQHF. CDR3 nucleotides: TGTGCCAGCACCCTTGGGGGCAATCAGCCCCAGCATTTT. This chain uses TRBV12-3 or TRBV12-4 with TRBJ1-5; D call uncertain. The CDR3 totals 13 residues. V was shortened by 7 bases and J by 2 bases, with 9 bases between the two germline ends.